Listed below are T cell receptor beta chains from one sample, sequenced in a study of T cells in Graves' hyperthyroidism and ophthalmopathy. In TCRdb, the multiplex PCR reads were re-called with MiXCR into one record per CDR3 protein. The sample lists fewer than 800,000 distinct CDR3 sequences; about 16% were seen once. Sequenced: blood. All receptors come from a man aged 18 to 29 with Graves' hyperthyroidism. CDR3s include the opening cysteine and the closing phenylalanine or tryptophan. The order of the fields is V gene, CDR3 length, D gene, clone size, J gene, CDR3 DNA, CDR3 protein. D genes are given only for firm matches. Size is stated for part of the rows, as once, few or many counts, or as a class when the clone is expanded.

>TRBV5-1|16|TRBD2|once|TRBJ2-7
TGCGCCAGCAGCTCCGGCGGGACTAGCGGGGGCCTCGAGCAGTACTTC
CASSSGGTSGGLEQYF
>TRBV7-9|17|TRBD1|-|TRBJ2-2
TGTGCCAGTAGCTTAATAGCAGGGGGCGCGAACACCGGGGAGCTGTTTTTT
CASSLIAGGANTGELFF
>TRBV4-1|14|TRBD1|-|TRBJ1-1
TGCGCCAGCAGCCAGGGGACAGGGCAAATTGAAGCTTTCTTT
CASSQGTGQIEAFF
>TRBV4-1|15|-|few|TRBJ1-2
TGCGCCAGCAGCCAAGATGGGAACAGTTTCTATGGCTACACCTTC
CASSQDGNSFYGYTF
>TRBV3-1|15|TRBD1|few|TRBJ2-2
TGTGCCAGCAGCCAAGGGACAGGGTACACCGGGGAGCTGTTTTTT
CASSQGTGYTGELFF
>TRBV9|16|TRBD1|few|TRBJ2-1
TGTGCCAGCAGCCCACGGACAGGTGGGAGTCACAATGAGCAGTTCTTC
CASSPRTGGSHNEQFF
>TRBV12-3/TRBV12-4|15|TRBD1|many|TRBJ2-2
TGTGCCAGCAGTCCGGGGACAGGGGGCACCGGGGAGCTGTTTTTT
CASSPGTGGTGELFF
>TRBV28|12|-|many|TRBJ2-1
TGTGCCAGCAGTTACAGTCTAGCGGAGCAGTTCTTC
CASSYSLAEQFF
>TRBV28|17|TRBD1|many|TRBJ2-1
TGTGCCAGCAGTTTTGGATTGGGACAGGGGGCTCTCAATGAGCAGTTCTTC
CASSFGLGQGALNEQFF
>TRBV9|17|-|few|TRBJ2-5
TGTGCCAGCAGCGCCCCTTCCGGGGAGTCTCTCCAAGAGACCCAGTACTTC
CASSAPSGESLQETQYF
>TRBV7-9|15|-|-|TRBJ2-2
TGTGCCAGCAGCTCAACGCAGGGATACACCGGGGAGCTGTTTTTT
CASSSTQGYTGELFF
>TRBV20-1|13|-|-|TRBJ1-1
TGCAGTGCTGCGGGGGGCTCGTTCACTGAAGCTTTCTTT
CSAAGGSFTEAFF
>TRBV20-1|11|-|-|TRBJ1-6
TGCAGTGCTTCGCCTGCAGGGGAACCCCACTTT
CSASPAGEPHF
>TRBV9|13|-|few|TRBJ1-2
TGTGCCAGCACCCGTAGGAGTAGCTATGGCTACACCTTC
CASTRRSSYGYTF
>TRBV18|15|TRBD2|many|TRBJ2-3
TGTGCCAGCTCACGACTAGCGGGAGTTGCAGATACGCAGTATTTT
CASSRLAGVADTQYF
>TRBV20-1|14|-|-|TRBJ1-3
TGCAGTGCTAGAGAGGCAGGGACTGGAAACACCATATATTTT
CSAREAGTGNTIYF
>TRBV11-1|14|-|few|TRBJ2-4
TGTGCCAGCAGCTCTGACTGGGGTGAGGACATTCAGTACTTC
CASSSDWGEDIQYF
>TRBV3-1|15|TRBD2|-|TRBJ2-7
TGTGCCAGCAGCCAAGATGGCGGGAGCCGCTACGAGCAGTACTTC
CASSQDGGSRYEQYF
>TRBV12-3/TRBV12-4|15|TRBD2|-|TRBJ2-1
TGTGCCAGCAGCACTAGCGGGAGAGGTTACAATGAGCAGTTCTTC
CASSTSGRGYNEQFF
>TRBV6-1|15|TRBD2|many|TRBJ2-3
TGTGCCAGCAGACAAGCGGGAGCCTTGCCAGATACGCAGTATTTT
CASRQAGALPDTQYF
>TRBV29-1|8|-|many|TRBJ1-1
TGCAGCGTTGAAGGAGCTTTCTTT
CSVEGAFF
>TRBV18|14|-|-|TRBJ2-7
TGTGCCAGCTCTGGGTCAGGGGATCGTGGCGAGCAGTACTTC
CASSGSGDRGEQYF
>TRBV12-3/TRBV12-4|16|-|many|TRBJ1-5
TGTGCCAGCAGTTTACGACAGGCTTCGGGCAATCAGCCCCAGCATTTT
CASSLRQASGNQPQHF
>TRBV30|16|-|few|TRBJ2-6
TGTGCCTGGAGTGTCTTGCGTTTCTCTGGGGCCAACGTCCTGACTTTC
CAWSVLRFSGANVLTF
>TRBV27|16|TRBD1|many|TRBJ2-7
TGTGCCAGCAGTTCCGGGACAGGGGGTTTCTCCTACGAGCAGTACTTC
CASSSGTGGFSYEQYF
>TRBV6-2/TRBV6-3|16|TRBD2|-|TRBJ2-5
TGTGCCAGCAGACCCCTAGCGGGAAATATCCAAGAGACCCAGTACTTC
CASRPLAGNIQETQYF
>TRBV12-3/TRBV12-4|13|-|many|TRBJ2-7
TGTGCCAGCCAATGGGGGTTCCTCGGCGAGCAGTACTTC
CASQWGFLGEQYF
>TRBV30|14|-|many|TRBJ1-5
TGTGCCTGGAGTGTGGGCTCTTTCAATCAGCCCCAGCATTTT
CAWSVGSFNQPQHF
>TRBV9|19|-|few|TRBJ2-1
TGTGCCAGCAGCGTAGCCCCCCTGATCTGGCCCAACTTCCCCAATGAGCAGTTCTTC
CASSVAPLIWPNFPNEQFF
>TRBV27|13|TRBD1|many|TRBJ2-5
TGTGCCAGCAGTCTGGGACAGGCAGAGACCCAGTACTTC
CASSLGQAETQYF
>TRBV28|15|-|many|TRBJ2-1
TGTGCCAGCAGTTTATTGGCCGGCCGCTACAATGAGCAGTTCTTC
CASSLLAGRYNEQFF
>TRBV6-1|16|TRBD2|many|TRBJ2-1
TGTGCCAGCAGTCCCCGACTAGCGGGAGGGCCGAATGAGCAGTTCTTC
CASSPRLAGGPNEQFF
>TRBV28|15|-|-|TRBJ1-3
TGTGCCAGCAGTAGGGACTGGAGCTCTGGAAACACCATATATTTT
CASSRDWSSGNTIYF
>TRBV29-1|11|-|many|TRBJ2-4
TGCAGCGTTTCGGACGGAGCCCCTCAGTACTTC
CSVSDGAPQYF
>TRBV12-3/TRBV12-4|15|TRBD2|many|TRBJ2-1
TGTGCCAGCAGTCCGGGACTAGCGGGAGACGGTGAGCAGTTCTTC
CASSPGLAGDGEQFF
>TRBV29-1|14|TRBD2|-|TRBJ2-1
TGCAGCGGGGAGGCGGGAGTGTCCTACAATGAGCAGTTCTTC
CSGEAGVSYNEQFF
>TRBV28|16|-|many|TRBJ1-5
TGTGCCAGCAGTTTAACCCCCTTCAGGGGCAATCAGCCCCAGCATTTT
CASSLTPFRGNQPQHF
>TRBV5-1|18|TRBD2|many|TRBJ2-7
TGCGCCAGCAGCTTGAGTGGACTAGCGGGAGGGCCGTGGGACGAGCAGTACTTC
CASSLSGLAGGPWDEQYF
>TRBV5-1|14|-|-|TRBJ2-7
TGCGCCAGCAGCTTCGGGACACCAACCTACGAGCAGTACTTC
CASSFGTPTYEQYF
>TRBV6-1|18|TRBD2|-|TRBJ2-4
TGTGCCAGCAGTGAAGCTGATGGACTAGCGGGCCCCTTGCACATTCAGTACTTC
CASSEADGLAGPLHIQYF
>TRBV11-2|13|-|many|TRBJ2-7
TGTGCCAGCAGCTTAGTTAGCCTATACGAGCAGTACTTC
CASSLVSLYEQYF
>TRBV2|17|TRBD1|many|TRBJ2-7
TGTGCCAGTTCCGCAAATAGACAGGGGGCTTTATCCTACGAGCAGTACTTC
CASSANRQGALSYEQYF
>TRBV20-1|14|-|few|TRBJ1-2
TGCAGTGCAGTTACTTACCCGGACGGTTATGGCTACACCTTC
CSAVTYPDGYGYTF
>TRBV11-3|14|-|few|TRBJ2-3
TGTGCCAGCAGCCCGGAGACGGGGTCAGATACGCAGTGTTTT
CASSPETGSDTQCF
>TRBV11-2|15|-|many|TRBJ2-2
TGTGCCAGCAGCTTAGCCGGACACCTCACCGGGGAGCTGTTTTTT
CASSLAGHLTGELFF
>TRBV27|17|TRBD2|many|TRBJ2-1
TGTGCCAGCAGTTTCCCCCGTAGCGGGAGGGCCGGCAATGAGCAGTTCTTC
CASSFPRSGRAGNEQFF
>TRBV9|15|TRBD2|-|TRBJ2-7
TGTGCCAGCAGCGCTGAGACTAGCGATAGCTACGAGCAGTACTTC
CASSAETSDSYEQYF
>TRBV9|15|-|few|TRBJ2-2
TGTGCCAGCAGCCCAACGGGGTTGAACGCCGGGGAGCTGTTTTTT
CASSPTGLNAGELFF
>TRBV6-4|15|TRBD1|-|TRBJ2-1
TGTGCCAGCAGTGCCCGGGGCGACAGGGTGGCTGAGCAGTTCTTC
CASSARGDRVAEQFF
>TRBV7-9|13|-|many|TRBJ2-1
TGTGCCAGCAGCTTATCTCCCTACAATGAGCAGTTCTTC
CASSLSPYNEQFF